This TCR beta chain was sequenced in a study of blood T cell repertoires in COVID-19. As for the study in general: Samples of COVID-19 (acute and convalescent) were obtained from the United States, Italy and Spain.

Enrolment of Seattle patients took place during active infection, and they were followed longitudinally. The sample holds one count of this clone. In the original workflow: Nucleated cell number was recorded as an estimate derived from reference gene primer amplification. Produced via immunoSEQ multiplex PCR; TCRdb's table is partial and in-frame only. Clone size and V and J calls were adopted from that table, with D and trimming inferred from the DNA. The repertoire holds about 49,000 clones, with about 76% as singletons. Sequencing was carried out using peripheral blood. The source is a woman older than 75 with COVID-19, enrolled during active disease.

The CDR3 region has the DNA TGTGCCAGCACCCAAGGAGGGGCGAACACTGAAGCTTTCTTT. Translating it yields CASTQGGANTEAFF. The chain is built from TRBV25-1 and TRBJ1-1; D is perhaps TRBD1 (5 bases). CDR1 is MGHDK and CDR2 is SYGVNS in the germline V gene. V was cut by 7 bases and J by 1 base, with 13 bases left in between. This CDR3 comprises 14 residues.